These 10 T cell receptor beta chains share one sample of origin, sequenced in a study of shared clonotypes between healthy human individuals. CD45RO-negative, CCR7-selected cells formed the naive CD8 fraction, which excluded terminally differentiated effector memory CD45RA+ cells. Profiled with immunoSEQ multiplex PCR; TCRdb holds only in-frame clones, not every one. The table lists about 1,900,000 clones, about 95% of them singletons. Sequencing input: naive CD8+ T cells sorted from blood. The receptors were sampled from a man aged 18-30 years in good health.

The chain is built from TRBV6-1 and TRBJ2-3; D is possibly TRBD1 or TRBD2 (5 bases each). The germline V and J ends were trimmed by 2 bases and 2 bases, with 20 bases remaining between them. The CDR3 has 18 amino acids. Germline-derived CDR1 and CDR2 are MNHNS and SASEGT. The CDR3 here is CASSEWPEIGTYTDTQYF. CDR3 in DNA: TGTGCCAGCAGTGAATGGCCCGAAATCGGGACGTACACAGATACGCAGTATTTT.

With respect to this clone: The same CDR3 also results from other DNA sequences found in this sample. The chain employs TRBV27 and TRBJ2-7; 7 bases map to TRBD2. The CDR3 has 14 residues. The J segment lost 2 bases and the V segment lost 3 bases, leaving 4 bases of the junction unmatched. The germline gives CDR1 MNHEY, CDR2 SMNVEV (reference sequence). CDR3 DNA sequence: TGTGCCAGCAGTTTTTCGGGGGGAACCTACGAGCAGTACTTC. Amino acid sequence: CASSFSGGTYEQYF.

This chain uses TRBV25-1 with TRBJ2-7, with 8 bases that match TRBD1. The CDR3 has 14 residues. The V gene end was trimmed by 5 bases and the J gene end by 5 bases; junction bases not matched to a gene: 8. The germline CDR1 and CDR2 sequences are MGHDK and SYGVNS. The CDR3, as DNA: TGTGCCAGCAGTTATTATGGACAGGGAAACGAGCAGTACTTC. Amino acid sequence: CASSYYGQGNEQYF.

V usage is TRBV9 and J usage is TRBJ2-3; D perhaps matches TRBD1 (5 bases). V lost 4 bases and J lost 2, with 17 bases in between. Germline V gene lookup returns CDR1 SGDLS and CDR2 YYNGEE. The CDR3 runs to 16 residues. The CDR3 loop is CASSPRHGAYTDTQYF. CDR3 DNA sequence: TGTGCCAGCAGCCCACGACATGGGGCCTACACAGATACGCAGTATTTT.

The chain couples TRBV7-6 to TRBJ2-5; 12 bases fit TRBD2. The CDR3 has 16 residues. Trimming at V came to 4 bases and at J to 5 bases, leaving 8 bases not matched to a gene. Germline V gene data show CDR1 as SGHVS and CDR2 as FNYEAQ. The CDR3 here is CASSSRLAGDGETQYF. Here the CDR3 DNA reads TGTGCCAGCAGCTCTAGACTAGCGGGGGATGGGGAGACCCAGTACTTC.

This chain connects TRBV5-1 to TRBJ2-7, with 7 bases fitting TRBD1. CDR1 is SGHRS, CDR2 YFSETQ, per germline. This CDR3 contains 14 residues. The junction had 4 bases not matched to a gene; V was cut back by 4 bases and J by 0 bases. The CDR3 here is CASSPRTGSYEQYF. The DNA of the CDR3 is TGCGCCAGCAGCCCGAGGACAGGCTCCTACGAGCAGTACTTC.

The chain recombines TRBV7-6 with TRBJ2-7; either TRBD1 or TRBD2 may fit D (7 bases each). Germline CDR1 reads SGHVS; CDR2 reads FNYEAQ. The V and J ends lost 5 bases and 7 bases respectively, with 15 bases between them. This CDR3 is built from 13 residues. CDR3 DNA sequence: TGTGCCAGCAGCGACAGGGAGGGATGGGAGCAGTACTTC. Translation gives CASSDREGWEQYF.

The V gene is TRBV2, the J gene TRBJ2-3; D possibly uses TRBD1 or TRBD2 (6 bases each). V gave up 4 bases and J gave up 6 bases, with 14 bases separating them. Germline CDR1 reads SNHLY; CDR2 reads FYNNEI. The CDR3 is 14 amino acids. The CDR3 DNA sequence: TGTGCCAGCAGTGTGGTCTCGGGGGCGGATACGCAGTATTTT. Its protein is CASSVVSGADTQYF.

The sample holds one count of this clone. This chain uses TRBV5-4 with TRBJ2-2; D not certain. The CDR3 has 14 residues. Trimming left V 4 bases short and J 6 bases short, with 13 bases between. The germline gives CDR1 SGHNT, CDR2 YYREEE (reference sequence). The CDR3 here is CASSPINNPGELFF. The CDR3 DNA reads TGTGCCAGCAGCCCAATCAATAACCCCGGGGAGCTGTTTTTT.

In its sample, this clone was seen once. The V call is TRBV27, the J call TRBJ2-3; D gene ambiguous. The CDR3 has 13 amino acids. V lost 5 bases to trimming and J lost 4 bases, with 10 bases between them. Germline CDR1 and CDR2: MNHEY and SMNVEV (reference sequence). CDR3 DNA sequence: TGTGCCAGCAGTGTGTGGTGGGCAGATACGCAGTATTTT. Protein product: CASSVWWADTQYF.